This T cell receptor (beta chain) appears in the sequencing data of a study of cytomegalovirus exposure and HLA in healthy donors. Overall study context: Drawn from HLA-typed donors, around 85 million unique TCRs were held in an early data release.

The PCR was carried out with 60 Vbeta primers and 13 Jbeta primers. Clones were sequenced by immunoSEQ multiplex PCR, and TCRdb holds only the in-frame ones, with some missing. The sample has around 150,000 clones; 70% to 80% are singletons. Looked up from germline, CDR1 is SGHRS and CDR2 is YFSETQ. The CDR3 loop spans 15 amino acids. V lost 7 bases, J lost 5 bases, and 21 bases lay in between. Regarding this clone: Its matching antigen is unknown.

General observations from the study: Reports described diagnosis of cytomegalovirus status by the classifier as highly specific and sensitive.

The TCR was taken from a man aged 35 to 55 in good health and CMV-seropositive. This chain links TRBV5-1 with TRBJ1-1, with D maybe TRBD1 (6 bases). What was sequenced was PBMCs. The CDR3 sequence: CASGWGQGRGTEAFF. The CDR3 coding sequence is TGCGCCAGCGGCTGGGGGCAGGGTAGGGGTACTGAAGCTTTCTTT.